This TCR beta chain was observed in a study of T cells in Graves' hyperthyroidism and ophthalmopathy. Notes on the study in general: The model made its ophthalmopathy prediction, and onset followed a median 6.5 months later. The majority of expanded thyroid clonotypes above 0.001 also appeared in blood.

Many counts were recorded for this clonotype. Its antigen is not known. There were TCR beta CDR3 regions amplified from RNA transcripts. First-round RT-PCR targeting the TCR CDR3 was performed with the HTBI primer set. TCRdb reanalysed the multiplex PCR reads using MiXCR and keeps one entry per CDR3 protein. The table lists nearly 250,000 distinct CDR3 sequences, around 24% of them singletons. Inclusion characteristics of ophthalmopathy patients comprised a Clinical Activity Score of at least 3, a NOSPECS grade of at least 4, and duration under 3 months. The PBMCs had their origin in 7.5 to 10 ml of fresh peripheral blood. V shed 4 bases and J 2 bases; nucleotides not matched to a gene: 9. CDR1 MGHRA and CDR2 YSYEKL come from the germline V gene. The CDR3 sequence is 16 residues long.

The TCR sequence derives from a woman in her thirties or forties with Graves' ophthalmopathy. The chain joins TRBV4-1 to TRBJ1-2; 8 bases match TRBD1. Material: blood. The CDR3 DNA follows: TGCGCCAGCAGCCCCTCGCACAGACAGGGGAACTATGGCTACACCTTC. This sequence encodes CASSPSHRQGNYGYTF.